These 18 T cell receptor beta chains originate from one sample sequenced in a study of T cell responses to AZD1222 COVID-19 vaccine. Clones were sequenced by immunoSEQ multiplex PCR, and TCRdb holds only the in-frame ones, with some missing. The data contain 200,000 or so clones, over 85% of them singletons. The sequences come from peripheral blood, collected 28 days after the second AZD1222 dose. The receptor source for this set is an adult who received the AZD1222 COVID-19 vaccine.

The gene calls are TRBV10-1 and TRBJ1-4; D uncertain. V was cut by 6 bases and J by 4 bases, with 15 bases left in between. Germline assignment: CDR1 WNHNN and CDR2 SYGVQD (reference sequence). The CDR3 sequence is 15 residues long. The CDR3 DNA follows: TGCGCCAGCAGCCCTAACAGCGGACTTAATGAAAAACTGTTTTTT. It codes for CASSPNSGLNEKLFF.

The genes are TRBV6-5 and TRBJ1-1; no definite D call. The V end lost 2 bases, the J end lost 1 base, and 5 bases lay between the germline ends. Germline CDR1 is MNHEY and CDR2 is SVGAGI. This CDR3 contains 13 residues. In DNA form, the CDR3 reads TGTGCCAGCAGTTACGACTGGAACACTGAAGCTTTCTTT. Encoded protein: CASSYDWNTEAFF.

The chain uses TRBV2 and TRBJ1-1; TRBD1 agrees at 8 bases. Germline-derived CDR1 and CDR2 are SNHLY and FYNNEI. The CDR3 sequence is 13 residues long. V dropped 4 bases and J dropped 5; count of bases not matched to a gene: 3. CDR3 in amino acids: CASSGQGMTEAFF. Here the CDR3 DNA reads TGTGCCAGCAGTGGACAGGGGATGACTGAAGCTTTCTTT.

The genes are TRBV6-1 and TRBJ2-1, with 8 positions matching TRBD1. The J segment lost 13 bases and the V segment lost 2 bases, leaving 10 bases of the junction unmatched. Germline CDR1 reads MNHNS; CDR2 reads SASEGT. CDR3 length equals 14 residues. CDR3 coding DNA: TGTGCCAGCAGTGAAAGAGAGGACAGGGAGAACCAGTTCTTC. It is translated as CASSEREDRENQFF.

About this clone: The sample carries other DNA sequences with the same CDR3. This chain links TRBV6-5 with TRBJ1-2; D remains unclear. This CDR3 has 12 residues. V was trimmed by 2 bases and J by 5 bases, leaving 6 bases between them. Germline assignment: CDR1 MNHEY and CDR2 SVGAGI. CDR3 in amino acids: CASSYGRYGYTF. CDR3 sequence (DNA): TGTGCCAGCAGTTACGGCCGTTATGGCTACACCTTC.

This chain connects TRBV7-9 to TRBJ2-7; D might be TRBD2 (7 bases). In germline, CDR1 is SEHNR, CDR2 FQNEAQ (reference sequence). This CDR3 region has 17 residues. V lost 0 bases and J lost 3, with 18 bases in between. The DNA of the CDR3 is TGTGCCAGCAGCTTAGCTCGAGGGGGGGCGTTTGGCTACGAGCAGTACTTC. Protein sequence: CASSLARGGAFGYEQYF.

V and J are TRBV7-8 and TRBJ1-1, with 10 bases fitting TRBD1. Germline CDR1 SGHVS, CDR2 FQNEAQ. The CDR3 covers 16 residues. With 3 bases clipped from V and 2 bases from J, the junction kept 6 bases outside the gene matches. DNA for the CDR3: TGTGCCAGCAGCTTCCGGGACAGGGGCTCCAACACTGAAGCTTTCTTT. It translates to CASSFRDRGSNTEAFF.

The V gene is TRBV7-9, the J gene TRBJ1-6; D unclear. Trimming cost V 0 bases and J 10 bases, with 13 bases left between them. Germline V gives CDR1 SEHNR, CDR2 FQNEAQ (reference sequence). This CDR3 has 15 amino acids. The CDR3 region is CASSLARTGESPLHF. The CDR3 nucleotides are TGTGCCAGCAGCTTAGCGAGGACTGGGGAGTCACCCCTCCACTTT.

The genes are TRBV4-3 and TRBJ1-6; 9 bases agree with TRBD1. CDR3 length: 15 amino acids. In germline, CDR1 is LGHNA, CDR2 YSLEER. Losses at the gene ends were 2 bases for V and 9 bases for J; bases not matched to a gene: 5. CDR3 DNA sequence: TGCGCCAGCAGCCAAAAACAGGGGGCCGGTTCACCCCTCCACTTT. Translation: CASSQKQGAGSPLHF.

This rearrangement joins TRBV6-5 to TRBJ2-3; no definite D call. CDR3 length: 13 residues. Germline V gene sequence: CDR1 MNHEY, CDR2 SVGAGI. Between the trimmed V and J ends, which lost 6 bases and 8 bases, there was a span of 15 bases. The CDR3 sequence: CASRYTAIATQYF. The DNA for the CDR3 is TGTGCCAGCAGGTACACAGCTATCGCTACGCAGTATTTT.

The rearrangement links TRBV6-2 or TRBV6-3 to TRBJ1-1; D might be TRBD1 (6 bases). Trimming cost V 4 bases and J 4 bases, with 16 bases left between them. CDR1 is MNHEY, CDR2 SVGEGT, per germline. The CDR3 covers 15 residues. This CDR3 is CASSLGGVELTEAFF. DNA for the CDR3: TGTGCCAGCAGTTTAGGGGGAGTGGAGCTCACTGAAGCTTTCTTT.

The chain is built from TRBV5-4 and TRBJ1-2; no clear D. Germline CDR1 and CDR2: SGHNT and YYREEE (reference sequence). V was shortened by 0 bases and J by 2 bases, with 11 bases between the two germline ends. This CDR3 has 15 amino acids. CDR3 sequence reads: CASSLGRFMNYGYTF. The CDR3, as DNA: TGTGCCAGCAGCTTGGGTCGGTTTATGAACTATGGCTACACCTTC.

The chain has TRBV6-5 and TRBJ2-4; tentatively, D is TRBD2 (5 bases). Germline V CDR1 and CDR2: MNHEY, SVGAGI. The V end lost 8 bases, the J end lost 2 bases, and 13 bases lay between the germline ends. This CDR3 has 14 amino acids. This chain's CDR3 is CASSRGYPKNIQYF. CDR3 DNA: TGTGCCAGCTCCCGGGGTTATCCCAAAAACATTCAGTACTTC.

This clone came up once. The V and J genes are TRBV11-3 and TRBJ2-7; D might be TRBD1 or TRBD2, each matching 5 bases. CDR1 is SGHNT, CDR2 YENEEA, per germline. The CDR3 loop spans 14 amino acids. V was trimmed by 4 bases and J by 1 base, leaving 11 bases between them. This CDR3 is CASSSGEGSYEQYF. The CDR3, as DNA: TGTGCCAGCAGCTCCGGCGAGGGGTCCTACGAGCAGTACTTC. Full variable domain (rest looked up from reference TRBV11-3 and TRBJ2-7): EAGVVQSPRYKIIEKKQPVAFWCNPISGHNTLYWYLQNLGQGPELLIRYENEEAVDDSQLPKDRFSAERLKGVDSTLKIQPAELGDSAVYLCASSSGEGSYEQYFGPGTRLTVT.

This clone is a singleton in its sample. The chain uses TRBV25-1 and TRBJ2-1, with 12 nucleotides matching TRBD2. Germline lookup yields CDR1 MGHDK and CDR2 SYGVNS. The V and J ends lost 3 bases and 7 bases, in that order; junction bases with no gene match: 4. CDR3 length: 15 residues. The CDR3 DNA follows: TGTGCCAGCAGTGAGCCTCTAGCGGGGGGGAATGAGCAGTTCTTC. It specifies CASSEPLAGGNEQFF.

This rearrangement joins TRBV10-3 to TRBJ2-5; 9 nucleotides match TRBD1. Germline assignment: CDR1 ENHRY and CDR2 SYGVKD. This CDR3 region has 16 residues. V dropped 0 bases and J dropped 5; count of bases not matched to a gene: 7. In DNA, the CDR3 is TGTGCCATCAGTGAGTCGGGCGGGACAGGGAGTGAGACCCAGTACTTC. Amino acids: CAISESGGTGSETQYF.

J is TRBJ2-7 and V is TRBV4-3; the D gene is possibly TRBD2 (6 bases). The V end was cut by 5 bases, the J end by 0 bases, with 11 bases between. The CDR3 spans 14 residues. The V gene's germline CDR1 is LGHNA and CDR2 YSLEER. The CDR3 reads CASSESGSSYEQYF. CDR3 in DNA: TGCGCCAGCAGCGAATCCGGGAGCTCCTACGAGCAGTACTTC.

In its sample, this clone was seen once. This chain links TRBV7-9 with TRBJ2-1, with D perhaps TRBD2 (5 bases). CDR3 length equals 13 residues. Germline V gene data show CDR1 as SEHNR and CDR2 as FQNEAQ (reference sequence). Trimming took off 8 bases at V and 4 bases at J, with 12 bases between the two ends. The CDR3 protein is CASRAGKYNEQFF. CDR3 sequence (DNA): TGTGCCAGCCGGGCGGGCAAATACAATGAGCAGTTCTTC.